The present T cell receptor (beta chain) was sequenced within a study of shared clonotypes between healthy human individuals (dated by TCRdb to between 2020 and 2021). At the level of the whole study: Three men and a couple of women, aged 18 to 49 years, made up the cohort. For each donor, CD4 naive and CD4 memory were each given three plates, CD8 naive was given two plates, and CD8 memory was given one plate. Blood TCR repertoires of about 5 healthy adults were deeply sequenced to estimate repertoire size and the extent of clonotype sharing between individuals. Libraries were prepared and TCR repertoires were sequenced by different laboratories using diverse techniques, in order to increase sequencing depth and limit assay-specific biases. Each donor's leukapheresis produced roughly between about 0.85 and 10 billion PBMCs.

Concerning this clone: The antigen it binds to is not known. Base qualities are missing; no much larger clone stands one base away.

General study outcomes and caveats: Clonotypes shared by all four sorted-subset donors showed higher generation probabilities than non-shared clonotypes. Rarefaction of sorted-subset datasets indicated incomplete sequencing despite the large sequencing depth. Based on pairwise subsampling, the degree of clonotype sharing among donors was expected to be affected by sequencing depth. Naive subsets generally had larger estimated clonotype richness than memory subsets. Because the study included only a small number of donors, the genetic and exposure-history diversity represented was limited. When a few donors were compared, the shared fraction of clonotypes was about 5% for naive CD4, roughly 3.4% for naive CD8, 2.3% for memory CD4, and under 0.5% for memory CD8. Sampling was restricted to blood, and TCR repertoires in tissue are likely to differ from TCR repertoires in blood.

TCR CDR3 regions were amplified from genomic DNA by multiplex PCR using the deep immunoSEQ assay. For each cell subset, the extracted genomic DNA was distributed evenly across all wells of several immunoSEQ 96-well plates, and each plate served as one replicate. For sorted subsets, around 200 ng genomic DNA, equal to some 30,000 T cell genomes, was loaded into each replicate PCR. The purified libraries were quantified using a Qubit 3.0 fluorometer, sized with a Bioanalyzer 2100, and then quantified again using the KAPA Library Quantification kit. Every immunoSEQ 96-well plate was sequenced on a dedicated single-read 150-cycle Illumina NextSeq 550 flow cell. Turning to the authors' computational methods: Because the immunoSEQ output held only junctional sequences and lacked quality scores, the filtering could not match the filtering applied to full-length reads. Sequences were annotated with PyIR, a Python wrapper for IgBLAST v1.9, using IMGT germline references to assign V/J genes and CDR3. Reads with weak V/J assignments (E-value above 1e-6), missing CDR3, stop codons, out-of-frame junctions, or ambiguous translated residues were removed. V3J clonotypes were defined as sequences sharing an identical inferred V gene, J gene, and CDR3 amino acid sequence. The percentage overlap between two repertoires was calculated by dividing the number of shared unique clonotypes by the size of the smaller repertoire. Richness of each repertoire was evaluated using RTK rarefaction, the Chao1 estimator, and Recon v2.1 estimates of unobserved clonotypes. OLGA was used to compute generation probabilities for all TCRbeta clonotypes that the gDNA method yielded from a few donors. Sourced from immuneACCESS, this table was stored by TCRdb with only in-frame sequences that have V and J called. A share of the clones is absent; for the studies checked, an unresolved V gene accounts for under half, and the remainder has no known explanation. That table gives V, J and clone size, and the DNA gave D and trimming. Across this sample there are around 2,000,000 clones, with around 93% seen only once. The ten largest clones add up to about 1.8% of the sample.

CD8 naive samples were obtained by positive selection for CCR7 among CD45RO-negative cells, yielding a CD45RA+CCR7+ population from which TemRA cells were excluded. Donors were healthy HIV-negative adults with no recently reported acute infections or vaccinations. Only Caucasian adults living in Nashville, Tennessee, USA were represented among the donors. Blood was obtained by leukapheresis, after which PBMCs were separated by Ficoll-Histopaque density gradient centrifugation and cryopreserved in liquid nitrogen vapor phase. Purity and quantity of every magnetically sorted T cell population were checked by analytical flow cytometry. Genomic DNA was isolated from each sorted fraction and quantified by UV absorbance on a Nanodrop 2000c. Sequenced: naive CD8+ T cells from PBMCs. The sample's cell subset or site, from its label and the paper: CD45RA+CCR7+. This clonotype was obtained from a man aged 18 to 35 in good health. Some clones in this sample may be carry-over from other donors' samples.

The encoded CDR3 is CASSLGGSRYAFF. Here is the DNA: TGTGCCAGCAGCTTAGGGGGTTCGAGATACGCTTTCTTT. The V gene is TRBV7-9 and the J gene is TRBJ1-1; too little of a D gene remains to name it. The CDR3 measures 13 amino acids from cysteine to phenylalanine. Of all the DNA, just the CDR3 is kept, 39 bases in frame from base 1. The junction carries 14 bases between V and J, which are trimmed by 1 base and 11 bases respectively. CDR1 and CDR2 were assigned from the germline V gene (reference sequence) as SEHNR and FQNEAQ.